These T cell receptor beta chains were read from a single sample in a study of human T cells and chemical hapten exposure. From the RACE reads, TCRdb called clonotypes with MiXCR, one entry per CDR3 protein. The table includes about 120,000 distinct CDR3 sequences, about 12% detected once. Sequenced material: whole blood, taken in connection with sensitization to the hapten diphenylcyclopropenone (DPC). The receptors shown here come from a woman aged 45-60 years with alopecia areata. Some clones in this sample may be carry-over from other donors' samples. Each CDR3 is given with its conserved first and last residue. D genes are given only for firm matches. Part of the rows lack a size; the others show once, few, many or a class for expanded clones.

V gene	D gene	J gene	clone size	CDR3 protein	CDR3 DNA
TRBV7-9	NA	TRBJ1-1	NA	CASSVFEAFF	TGTGCCAGCAGCGTATTTGAAGCTTTCTTT
TRBV28	NA	TRBJ2-1	few	CASSLPLSSYNEQFF	TGTGCCAGCAGTCTGCCACTATCCTCCTACAATGAGCAGTTCTTC
TRBV20-1	NA	TRBJ2-1	NA	CSALGGLYNEQFF	TGCAGTGCTCTCGGGGGCCTATACAATGAGCAGTTCTTC
TRBV3-1	NA	TRBJ2-5	NA	CASSRETPETQYF	TGTGCCAGCAGTCGAGAAACCCCGGAGACCCAGTACTTC
TRBV18	NA	TRBJ2-5	many	CASSRSSQETQYF	TGTGCCAGCTCACGTAGCAGCCAAGAGACCCAGTACTTC
TRBV27	TRBD2	TRBJ2-7	many	CASSLPQRTSGRTCSYEQYF	TGTGCCAGCAGTTTACCCCAAAGGACTAGCGGGAGGACATGCTCCTACGAGCAGTACTTC
TRBV7-8	NA	TRBJ2-3	NA	CASSLRASHPSDTQYF	TGTGCCAGCAGCTTAAGGGCCAGCCACCCCTCAGATACGCAGTATTTT
TRBV7-9	NA	TRBJ1-1	NA	CASSQDKNTEAFF	TGTGCCAGCAGCCAAGACAAGAACACTGAAGCTTTCTTT
TRBV12-3/TRBV12-4	TRBD1	TRBJ2-1	many	CASSRRQGDEQFF	TGTGCCAGCAGTCGAAGACAGGGGGATGAGCAGTTCTTC
TRBV24-1	TRBD1	TRBJ2-2	few	CATSDLPGQGAYGELFF	TGTGCCACCAGTGATTTGCCGGGACAGGGGGCTTACGGGGAGCTGTTTTTT
TRBV18	NA	TRBJ1-4	many	CASSPRGATNEKLFF	TGTGCCAGCTCACCACGGGGGGCGACTAATGAAAAACTGTTTTTT
TRBV7-8	TRBD1	TRBJ1-1	NA	CASSLYQTGKVNTEAFF	TGTGCCAGCAGCTTATACCAGACAGGGAAAGTGAACACTGAAGCTTTCTTT
TRBV2	NA	TRBJ1-1	few	CASKLDLSSTEAFF	TGTGCCAGCAAGCTGGACTTGAGCTCAACTGAAGCTTTCTTT
TRBV7-9	NA	TRBJ1-1	many	CASSFQGGEAFF	TGTGCCAGCAGCTTCCAGGGTGGCGAAGCTTTCTTT
TRBV12-3/TRBV12-4	NA	TRBJ2-2	few	CASRNYIGELFF	TGTGCCAGCAGGAACTATATCGGGGAGCTGTTTTTT
TRBV7-9	NA	TRBJ2-5	many	CASSLAGYQETQYF	TGTGCCAGCAGCTTAGCCGGGTACCAAGAGACCCAGTACTTC
TRBV29-1	NA	TRBJ1-1	few	CSVEEGGVGLVDTEAFF	TGCAGCGTTGAAGAGGGGGGCGTTGGGTTGGTGGACACTGAAGCTTTCTTT
TRBV12-3/TRBV12-4	TRBD1	TRBJ2-4	many	CASSLRGQGLNIQYF	TGTGCCAGCAGTCTCAGGGGACAGGGTCTAAACATTCAGTACTTC
TRBV6-2/TRBV6-3	NA	TRBJ1-5	NA	CASSFLGGPNQPQHF	TGTGCCAGCAGTTTTTTGGGAGGGCCAAATCAGCCCCAGCATTTT
TRBV10-1	NA	TRBJ2-3	NA	CASSEWRTTDTQYF	TGCGCCAGCAGTGAGTGGCGGACCACAGATACGCAGTATTTT
TRBV29-1	TRBD2	TRBJ2-3	few	CSAILANTQYF	TGCAGCGCCATACTAGCGAATACGCAGTATTTT
TRBV4-2	NA	TRBJ1-2	NA	CASSQGGTNYGYTF	TGTGCCAGCAGCCAAGGAGGAACTAACTATGGCTACACCTTC
TRBV5-1	NA	TRBJ2-5	NA	CASSFGNPFQETQYF	TGCGCCAGCAGCTTCGGTAATCCGTTCCAAGAGACCCAGTACTTC
TRBV5-5	NA	TRBJ2-1	NA	CASIRNDEQFF	TGTGCCAGCATCCGTAACGATGAGCAGTTCTTC
TRBV29-1	NA	TRBJ2-5	many	CSVGRLETQYF	TGCAGCGTTGGGCGCCTAGAGACCCAGTACTTC
TRBV2	NA	TRBJ2-7	few	CASNLLGGEQYF	TGTGCCAGCAACCTCCTAGGGGGCGAGCAGTACTTC
TRBV6-5	TRBD1	TRBJ1-2	few	CASSYKGQGNGYTF	TGTGCCAGCAGTTACAAGGGACAGGGGAATGGCTACACCTTC
TRBV6-2/TRBV6-3	TRBD2	TRBJ2-1	NA	CASRLSGGGNEQFF	TGTGCCAGCAGATTAAGCGGGGGAGGGAATGAGCAGTTCTTC
TRBV10-3	NA	TRBJ2-1	many	CAIRPLNINEQFF	TGTGCCATCAGGCCCTTGAACATCAATGAGCAGTTCTTC
TRBV6-5	TRBD1	TRBJ1-2	many	CASSFGTGNGYTF	TGTGCCAGCAGTTTCGGGACAGGGAATGGCTACACCTTC
TRBV5-1	NA	TRBJ2-5	few	CASSLEAGGQETQYF	TGCGCCAGCAGCTTGGAGGCAGGGGGGCAAGAGACCCAGTACTTC
TRBV3-1	NA	TRBJ1-3	NA	CASSQEGNLGNTIYF	TGTGCCAGCAGCCAAGAGGGGAACCTGGGAAACACCATATATTTT
TRBV7-6	NA	TRBJ2-2	NA	CASSAGRSNTGELFF	TGTGCCAGCAGCGCAGGACGTTCGAACACCGGGGAGCTGTTTTTT
TRBV6-5	NA	TRBJ2-3	few	CASSYSRAGVGTDTQYF	TGTGCCAGCAGTTACTCGAGGGCAGGGGTGGGTACAGATACGCAGTATTTT
TRBV3-1	NA	TRBJ2-7	NA	CASSWRGTAYEQYF	TGTGCCAGCAGCTGGAGGGGTACCGCCTACGAGCAGTACTTC
TRBV4-2	TRBD1	TRBJ1-6	NA	CASSPGQRGSPLHF	TGTGCCAGCAGCCCGGGACAGCGAGGATCACCCCTCCACTTT
TRBV20-1	TRBD2	TRBJ2-1	many	CSARTPAAGGNNEQFF	TGCAGTGCTAGAACTCCGGCAGCGGGGGGGAACAATGAGCAGTTCTTC
TRBV6-2/TRBV6-3	NA	TRBJ1-2	many	CASSRDIYGYTF	TGTGCCAGCAGCCGGGACATCTATGGCTACACCTTC
TRBV10-3	TRBD2	TRBJ2-1	few	CAISEWDYINEQFF	TGTGCCATCAGTGAGTGGGACTATATAAATGAGCAGTTCTTC
TRBV4-1	NA	TRBJ2-7	many	CASSRPDGNSYEQYF	TGCGCCAGCAGCCGCCCCGACGGGAACTCCTACGAGCAGTACTTC
TRBV29-1	NA	TRBJ1-1	few	CSVDPLTVNTEAFF	TGCAGCGTTGACCCCTTGACAGTGAACACTGAAGCTTTCTTT
TRBV6-5	TRBD1	TRBJ2-3	many	CASSYYGTGGTTSTDTQYF	TGTGCCAGCAGTTACTACGGGACAGGGGGCACCACTAGCACAGATACGCAGTATTTT
TRBV28	TRBD1	TRBJ1-2	few	CASRGGQTFNYGYTF	TGTGCCAGCAGGGGGGGACAGACATTTAACTATGGCTACACCTTC
TRBV28	NA	TRBJ1-2	many	CASSSKTF	TGTGCCAGCAGTTCCAAGACCTTC
TRBV5-1	TRBD2	TRBJ2-1	few	CASSLAGTSGYNEQFF	TGCGCCAGCAGCTTGGCCGGGACTAGCGGGTACAATGAGCAGTTCTTC
TRBV12-3/TRBV12-4	NA	TRBJ1-5	NA	CASSLIYNQPQHF	TGTGCCAGCAGTTTAATTTACAATCAGCCCCAGCATTTT
TRBV4-3	NA	TRBJ1-1	NA	CASSQEEGSTEAFF	TGCGCCAGCAGCCAAGAGGAGGGGAGCACTGAAGCTTTCTTT
TRBV29-1	NA	TRBJ2-7	few	CSPLVGGF	TGCAGCCCGTTGGTCGGAGGTTTC
TRBV6-4	TRBD1	TRBJ2-3	many	CASSDSDRGPTDTQYF	TGTGCCAGCAGTGACTCGGACAGGGGGCCAACAGATACGCAGTATTTT
TRBV28	NA	TRBJ2-2	few	CASGRARDTGELFF	TGTGCCAGCGGGCGGGCGCGAGACACCGGGGAGCTGTTTTTT
TRBV11-1	NA	TRBJ2-3	few	CASSLLLAGTTNTDTQYF	TGTGCCAGCAGCTTATTACTGGCGGGGACGACCAACACAGATACGCAGTATTTT
TRBV9	NA	TRBJ2-1	NA	CASSVVSASSYNEQFF	TGTGCCAGCAGCGTAGTTTCGGCTAGTTCCTACAATGAGCAGTTCTTC
TRBV7-2	NA	TRBJ2-4	NA	CASSPLTGNIQYF	TGTGCCAGCAGCCCGCTGACCGGGAACATTCAGTACTTC
TRBV29-1	TRBD2	TRBJ2-3	many	CSSSGGGSTDTQYF	TGCAGCTCCAGCGGGGGGGGTAGCACAGATACGCAGTATTTT